The 19 T cell receptor beta chains reported below all come from one sample, sequenced in a study of regulatory T cells in long-lasting Graves disease. Building of the TCR beta libraries involved iRepertoire HTBI primers and Arm-PCR of CDR3 regions. One entry per CDR3 protein results from TCRdb running MiXCR on the multiplex PCR reads. The sample consists of hundreds of thousands of distinct CDR3 sequences, 15% to 19% of them appearing once. Time point defined: newly diagnosed GD, antithyroid drugs for less than 3 months. PBMC RNA served as the TCR library source. The source was peripheral blood mononuclear cells (PBMCs), collected at new diagnosis, from a patient treated with antithyroid drugs. Receptors were obtained from a female donor with Graves disease.

Concerning this clonotype: A much more abundant neighbour one base away suggests this may be a read error. The V call is TRBV12-3 or TRBV12-4, the J call TRBJ2-7, with D perhaps assigned TRBD1 or TRBD2 (6 bases each). This CDR3 comprises 15 residues. CDR3 region: CASSSPMRQDYKQYF. The CDR3 DNA follows: TGTGCCAGCAGTTCCCCTATGAGACAGGACTACAAGCAGTACTTC.

This clonotype was seen only a few times. The chain couples TRBV19 to TRBJ1-2, with TRBD1 matching 7 bases. Germline values: CDR1 LNHDA, CDR2 SQIVND (reference sequence). The V gene end was trimmed by 3 bases and the J gene end by 2 bases; junction bases not matched to a gene: 3. CDR3 size: 14 residues. The DNA for the CDR3 is TGTGCCAGTAGTATTGCAGGGGGAAACTATGGCTACACCTTC. It translates to CASSIAGGNYGYTF.

This clonotype was observed a handful of times. The J gene is TRBJ1-5, the V gene TRBV5-1; D call uncertain. V lost 1 base and J lost 5, with 13 bases in between. This CDR3 has 15 amino acids. The V gene's germline CDR1 is SGHRS and CDR2 YFSETQ. The CDR3 sequence: CASSLYPQSDQPQHF. The CDR3 nucleotides are TGCGCCAGCAGCTTGTATCCGCAATCAGATCAGCCCCAGCATTTT. The full variable domain, with the rest looked up from reference TRBV5-1 and TRBJ1-5, is KAGVTQTPRYLIKTRGQQVTLSCSPISGHRSVSWYQQTPGQGLQFLFEYFSETQRNKGNFPGRFSGRQFSNSRSEMNVSTLELGDSALYLCASSLYPQSDQPQHFGDGTRLSIL.

In this sample, this clonotype turned up many times. V and J are TRBV6-2 or TRBV6-3 and TRBJ2-5; D tentatively fits TRBD1 or TRBD2 (6 bases each). This CDR3 comprises 13 residues. V was pared by 2 bases and J by 3 bases, with 7 bases between. Germline-derived CDR1 and CDR2 are MNHEY and SVGEGT. CDR3 in amino acids: CASSYRGEETQYF. The CDR3 region has the DNA TGTGCCAGCAGTTACAGGGGGGAAGAGACCCAGTACTTC.

At least ten counts were recorded for this clonotype. V is TRBV27 and J is TRBJ2-1; 7 bases align to TRBD1. V was pared by 7 bases and J by 8 bases, with 2 bases of the junction left unmatched. The CDR3 is made up of 11 amino acids. Germline assignment: CDR1 MNHEY and CDR2 SMNVEV (reference sequence). The CDR3 bases are TGTGCCAGCAAGGACAGGCATGAGCAGTTCTTC. Translation: CASKDRHEQFF.

This clonotype was counted only a few times. The V call is TRBV6-1, the J call TRBJ1-5; tentative D call: TRBD1 (5 bases). V was shortened by 6 bases and J by 6 bases, with 21 bases between the two germline ends. The CDR3 consists of 16 residues. CDR1 MNHNS and CDR2 SASEGT come from the germline V gene. CDR3 protein: CASSNLEGPPIQPQHF. CDR3 nucleotides: TGTGCCAGCAGCAACCTTGAGGGGCCTCCGATTCAGCCCCAGCATTTT.

The genes are TRBV20-1 and TRBJ1-4; D is uncertain. The CDR3 consists of 16 residues. Germline lookup yields CDR1 DFQATT and CDR2 SNEGSKA (reference sequence). V gave up 2 bases and J gave up 3 bases, with 16 bases separating them. DNA of the CDR3: TGCAGTGCTAGAAAGGATTTAAGAGTAGCTAATGAAAAACTGTTTTTT. Encoded protein: CSARKDLRVANEKLFF.

Concerning this clonotype itself: This may stem from a read error, because a much larger clone lies one nucleotide away. CDR3 nucleotides: TGTGCCAGCATTCCCCGGCCCGGCATGAACACTGAAGCCTTCTTT. This sequence encodes CASIPRPGMNTEAFF. The chain is built from TRBV28 and TRBJ1-1; no clear D gene. The germline CDR1 and CDR2 sequences are MDHEN and SYDVKM. The CDR3 is 15 residues long.

The rearrangement joins TRBV12-3 or TRBV12-4 to TRBJ2-1; 16 bases fit TRBD2. CDR3 length: 17 residues. The J segment lost 8 bases and the V segment lost 3 bases, leaving 7 bases of the junction unmatched. The CDR3 DNA reads TGTGCCAGCAGTTTCGGGACTAGCGGGGGGGCTAGGGATGAGCAGTTCTTC. It is translated as CASSFGTSGGARDEQFF.

This clonotype was seen repeatedly, ten times or more. The CDR3 reads CAWEPRATDTQYF. The CDR3 nucleotides are TGTGCCTGGGAGCCGAGAGCAACAGATACGCAGTATTTT. This rearrangement joins TRBV30 to TRBJ2-3; D remains unclear. The ends were cut back, 5 bases at V and 3 bases at J, with 12 bases in the middle. This CDR3 has 13 amino acids. The germline CDR1 and CDR2 sequences are GTSNPN and SVGIG (reference sequence).

The CDR3 DNA is TGTGCCAGCAGGGGAGACGGAGGTGTGTCCGGGGAGCTGTTTTTT. It is translated as CASRGDGGVSGELFF. The chain employs TRBV13 and TRBJ2-2; D is perhaps TRBD2 (5 bases). The CDR3 sequence is 15 residues long. Trimming stripped 6 bases from V and 6 bases from J, with 17 bases between. The germline gives CDR1 PRHDT, CDR2 FYEKMQ (reference sequence).

This clonotype was detected only a few times. This sequence joins TRBV4-1 and TRBJ2-4, with TRBD2 as a possible D gene (6 bases). Germline values: CDR1 MGHRA, CDR2 YSYEKL. The CDR3 is made up of 15 amino acids. V was shortened by 5 bases and J by 0 bases, with 11 bases between the two germline ends. CDR3 in DNA: TGCGCCAGCAGCTACCCAGCGGGAGCCAAAAACATTCAGTACTTC. This gives the protein CASSYPAGAKNIQYF.

This clonotype was seen many times. The chain carries TRBV12-3 or TRBV12-4 and TRBJ1-2, with TRBD1 matching 9 bases. The CDR3 length is 16 residues. V gave up 5 bases and J gave up 7 bases; unmatched junction bases: 14. The CDR3 reads CASSHTRQGENLGYTF. The CDR3 nucleotides read TGTGCCAGCAGTCATACTCGACAGGGGGAAAATCTTGGCTACACCTTC.

Ten or more counts support this clonotype. The genes are TRBV2 and TRBJ1-5; maybe TRBD1 (5 bases). This CDR3 is built from 12 residues. V lost 1 base to trimming and J lost 16 bases, with 14 bases between them. CDR1 and CDR2 (germline): SNHLY, FYNNEI. The CDR3 DNA follows: TGTGCCAGCAGTGAAGGGGTGGGAACAGGTCATTTT. This sequence encodes CASSEGVGTGHF. The entire variable domain, with the rest obtained from reference TRBV2 and TRBJ1-5, is as follows: EPEVTQTPSHQVTQMGQEVILRCVPISNHLYFYWYRQILGQKVEFLVSFYNNEISEKSEIFDDQFSVERPDGSNFTLKIRSTKLEDSAMYFCASSEGVGTGHFGDGTRLSIL.

This clonotype was counted ten times or more. This rearrangement joins TRBV5-1 to TRBJ2-3; D is undetermined. The CDR3 length is 13 residues. The germline V gene encodes CDR1 SGHRS and CDR2 YFSETQ. V was clipped by 1 base and J by 9 bases, with 12 bases between them. In DNA form, the CDR3 reads TGCGCCAGCAGCTTGCTGACGTTGGGAACGCAGTATTTT. It yields the protein CASSLLTLGTQYF.

This clonotype came up a few times. The germline gene is not matched at one end of the junction; a read error may be the cause. The chain is built from TRBV18 and TRBJ1-1; D unclear. Looked up from germline, CDR1 is KGHSH and CDR2 is LQKENI. The CDR3 sequence is 14 residues long. CDR3 amino acids: CTSSPRQEYTEAFF. The CDR3 nucleotides are TGTACCAGCTCACCACGTCAGGAGTACACTGAAGCTTTCTTT.

This clonotype was observed at least ten times. The V gene is TRBV27, the J gene TRBJ2-1, with 9 nucleotides matching TRBD2. Per the germline V gene, CDR1 is MNHEY and CDR2 is SMNVEV (reference sequence). The CDR3 sequence is 16 residues long. Trimming at V came to 6 bases and at J to 8 bases, leaving 14 bases not matched to a gene. The CDR3 region is CASSPGRVAGVDEQFF. The CDR3 nucleotides read TGTGCCAGCAGCCCAGGTCGGGTAGCGGGAGTAGATGAGCAGTTCTTC.

The chain couples TRBV12-3 or TRBV12-4 to TRBJ2-3; the D gene could be TRBD1 or TRBD2 (6 bases each). The CDR3 contains 14 residues. Between the trimmed V and J ends, which lost 5 bases and 7 bases, there was a span of 16 bases. CDR3 DNA sequence: TGTGCCAGCAGTCCCGGGGGCCCCCCCAATACGCAGTATTTT. It specifies CASSPGGPPNTQYF.

A single count supports this clonotype. This sequence joins TRBV3-1 and TRBJ2-3; 8 positions agree with TRBD1. Looked up from germline, CDR1 is LGHDT and CDR2 is YNNKEL (reference sequence). V was clipped by 2 bases and J by 3 bases; unmatched bases: 10. CDR3 size: 17 residues. CDR3 in amino acids: CASSQYAGQGVTDTQYF. The CDR3 DNA sequence: TGTGCCAGCAGCCAATACGCCGGACAGGGAGTAACAGATACGCAGTATTTT.